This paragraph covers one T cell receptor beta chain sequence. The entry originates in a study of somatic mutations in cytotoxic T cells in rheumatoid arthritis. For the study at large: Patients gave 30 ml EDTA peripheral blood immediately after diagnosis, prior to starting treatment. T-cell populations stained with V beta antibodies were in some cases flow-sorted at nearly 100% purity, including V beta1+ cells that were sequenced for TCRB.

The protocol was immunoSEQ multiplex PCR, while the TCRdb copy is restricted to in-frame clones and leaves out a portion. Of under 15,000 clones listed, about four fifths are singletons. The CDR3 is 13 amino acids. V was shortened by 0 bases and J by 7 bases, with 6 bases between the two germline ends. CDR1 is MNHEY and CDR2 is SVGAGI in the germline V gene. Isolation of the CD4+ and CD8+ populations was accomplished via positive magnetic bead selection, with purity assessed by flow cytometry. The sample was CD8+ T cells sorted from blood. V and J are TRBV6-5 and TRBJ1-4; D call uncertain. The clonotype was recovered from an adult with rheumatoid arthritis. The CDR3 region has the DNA TGTGCCAGCAGTTACTCAACGGGTGAAAAACTGTTTTTT. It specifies CASSYSTGEKLFF.